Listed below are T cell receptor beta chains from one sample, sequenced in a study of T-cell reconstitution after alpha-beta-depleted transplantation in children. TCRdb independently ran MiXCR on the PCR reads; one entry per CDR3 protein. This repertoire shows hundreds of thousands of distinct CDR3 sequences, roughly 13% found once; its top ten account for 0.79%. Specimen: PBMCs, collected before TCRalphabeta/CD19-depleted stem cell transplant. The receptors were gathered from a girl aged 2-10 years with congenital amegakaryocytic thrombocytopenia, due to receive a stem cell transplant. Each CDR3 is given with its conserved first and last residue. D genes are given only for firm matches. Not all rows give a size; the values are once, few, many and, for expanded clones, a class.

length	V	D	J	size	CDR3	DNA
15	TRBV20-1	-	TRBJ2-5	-	CSARAPRAPRETQYF	TGCAGTGCTAGAGCACCGCGCGCCCCGCGGGAGACCCAGTACTTC
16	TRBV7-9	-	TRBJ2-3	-	CASSRLGTEEARTQYF	TGTGCCAGCAGCCGCCTGGGGACCGAGGAGGCTCGTACGCAGTATTTT
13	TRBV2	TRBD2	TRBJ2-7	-	CAEMGTSGYEQYF	TGTGCCGAGATGGGGACTAGCGGATACGAGCAGTACTTC
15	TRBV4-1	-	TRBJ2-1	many	CASSQEDISHNEQFF	TGCGCCAGCAGCCAAGAGGACATCTCTCACAATGAGCAGTTCTTC
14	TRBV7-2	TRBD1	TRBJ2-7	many	CASSPRQGFYEQYF	TGTGCCAGCAGCCCTAGACAGGGTTTCTACGAGCAGTACTTC
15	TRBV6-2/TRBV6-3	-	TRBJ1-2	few	CASSYSSGDGNGYTF	TGTGCCAGCAGTTACTCGAGTGGGGACGGGAATGGCTACACCTTC
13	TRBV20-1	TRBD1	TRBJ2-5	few	CSAGTGGEETQYF	TGCAGTGCTGGGACAGGGGGCGAGGAGACCCAGTACTTC
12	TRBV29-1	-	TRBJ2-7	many	CSVGGTPYEQYF	TGCAGCGTTGGCGGAACTCCCTACGAGCAGTACTTC
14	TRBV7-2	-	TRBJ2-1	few	CASTREVVYNEQFF	TGTGCCAGCACCCGCGAGGTGGTTTACAATGAGCAGTTCTTC
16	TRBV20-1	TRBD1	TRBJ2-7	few	CSARFPDRGPLDEQYF	TGCAGTGCTAGATTCCCGGACAGGGGGCCTCTCGACGAGCAGTACTTC
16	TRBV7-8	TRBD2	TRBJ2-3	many	CASSSLVTSGTDTQYF	TGTGCCAGCAGCTCGCTAGTAACTAGCGGCACAGATACGCAGTATTTT
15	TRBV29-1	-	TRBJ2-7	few	CSVGQNREITYEQYF	TGCAGCGTTGGGCAGAACAGGGAGATAACCTACGAGCAGTACTTC
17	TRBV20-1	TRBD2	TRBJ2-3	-	CSALGPGLAGALDTQYF	TGCAGTGCTCTTGGCCCCGGACTAGCGGGAGCGTTAGATACGCAGTATTTT
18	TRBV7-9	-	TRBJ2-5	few	CASSLRMAIRGLAETQYF	TGTGCCAGCAGCTTAAGAATGGCCATACGGGGTTTGGCAGAGACCCAGTACTTC
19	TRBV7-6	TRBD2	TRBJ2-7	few	CASSTRLAALSTEDYEQYF	TGTGCCAGCAGCACTCGACTAGCGGCGCTTTCTACGGAGGACTACGAGCAGTACTTC
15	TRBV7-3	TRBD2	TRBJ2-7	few	CASSLIRLARDEQYF	TGTGCCAGCAGCTTAATCCGACTAGCCCGGGACGAGCAGTACTTC
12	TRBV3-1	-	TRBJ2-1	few	CASSQDLWGLFF	TGTGCCAGCAGCCAAGATCTGTGGGGTTTGTTCTTC
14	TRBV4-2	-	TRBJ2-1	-	CASSHKEGQDEQFF	TGTGCCAGCAGCCATAAGGAGGGCCAAGATGAGCAGTTCTTC
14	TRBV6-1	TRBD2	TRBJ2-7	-	CASSLSGAPYEQYF	TGTGCCAGCAGCCTTAGCGGGGCCCCCTACGAGCAGTACTTC
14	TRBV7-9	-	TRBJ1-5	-	CASSLGPPNQPQHF	TGTGCCAGCAGCTTAGGGCCTCCCAATCAGCCCCAGCATTTT
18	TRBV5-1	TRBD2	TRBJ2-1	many	CASSLAKLAGVSYNEQFF	TGCGCCAGCAGCTTGGCGAAACTAGCGGGAGTCTCCTACAATGAGCAGTTCTTC
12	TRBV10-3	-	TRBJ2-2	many	CAMTDNTGELFF	TGTGCCATGACAGATAACACCGGGGAGCTGTTTTTT
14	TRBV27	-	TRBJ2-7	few	CASSPRGTVYEQYF	TGTGCCAGCAGTCCAAGGGGCACAGTCTACGAGCAGTACTTC
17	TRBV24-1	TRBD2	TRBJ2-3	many	CATSPGLAGDGTDTQYF	TGTGCCACCAGTCCAGGCCTAGCGGGAGATGGCACAGATACGCAGTATTTT
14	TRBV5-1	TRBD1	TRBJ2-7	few	CASSLTGVTYEQYF	TGCGCCAGCAGCTTGACAGGGGTCACCTACGAGCAGTACTTC
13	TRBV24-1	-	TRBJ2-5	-	CATRTGESETQYF	TGTGCCACCAGAACCGGGGAATCCGAGACCCAGTACTTC
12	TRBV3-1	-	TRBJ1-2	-	CASSQRGTGYTF	TGTGCCAGCAGCCAGAGGGGGACCGGCTACACCTTC